The clone carrying this TCR beta chain has a single count. Antigen: not known. The data are from a study of CD8 T cells in ankylosing spondylitis. Notes on the study in general: In synovial fluid and blood from reactive arthritis, some motif variants were previously reported. Those disease-linked clones were CD8+; they were also relatively rare in peripheral blood. It appeared that ankylosing spondylitis blood was characterized by a TCR beta motif of several highly homologous variants.

Construction of TCR beta libraries was performed using quantitative 5'-RACE with molecular barcodes. TCRdb re-called the 5' RACE reads through MiXCR, storing one row per CDR3 protein. Among around 91,000 distinct CDR3 sequences listed, around 8.5% were seen once. J lost 1 base, V lost 10 bases, and 10 bases had no gene match. This CDR3 has 15 amino acids. The V gene's germline CDR1 is MNHNS and CDR2 SASEGT. The sample comprised blood, either unsorted or a sorted T cell fraction (not recorded which). This chain connects TRBV6-1 to TRBJ2-5, with 9 bases that match TRBD2. The receptor was isolated from a male donor with ankylosing spondylitis. CDR3 sequence: CATLGLARTQETQYF. The CDR3 bases are TGTGCCACACTAGGACTAGCGAGAACCCAAGAGACCCAGTACTTC.